This is a list of T cell receptor beta chains from one sample in a study of shared clonotypes between healthy human individuals. Repertoires were generated with immunoSEQ multiplex PCR, while TCRdb's copy carries only in-frame clones and drops some. The data show 500,000 to 550,000 clones, around 95% seen once. The sample taken for sequencing was naive CD4+ T cells sorted from blood. All receptors come from a woman aged 30 to 39 in good health. Both conserved end residues are part of each CDR3.

V gene	J gene	CDR3 protein
TRBV6-5	NA	CASREREDAFYEQYF
TRBV9	TRBJ2-3	CASSVAERGTLSTDTQYF
TRBV19	TRBJ1-1	CASSIDRDTEAFF
TRBV27	TRBJ2-7	CASSHGTGHYEQYF
TRBV7-3	TRBJ2-2	CASSRFSPNTGELFF
TRBV7-2	TRBJ2-4	CASSNRMGNIQYF
TRBV10-3	TRBJ2-3	CAISERGHTSTDTQYF
TRBV27	TRBJ1-2	CASRFSLGQGLRGNYGYTF
TRBV28	TRBJ1-1	CASSLPGTGFAFF
TRBV11-2	TRBJ2-5	CASSFLGQGWRETQYF
TRBV4-1	TRBJ2-2	CASSQETGTLNTGELFF
TRBV2	TRBJ2-1	CASGRKGVSYNEQFF
TRBV7-8	TRBJ1-2	CASSPGQGNYGYTF
TRBV7-9	TRBJ2-2	CASSLNVWETGELFF
TRBV5-1	TRBJ2-5	CASSWTGGAETQYF
TRBV20-1	TRBJ2-7	CSASYGGEQYF
TRBV5-1	TRBJ2-7	CASSLVAGGPHEQYF
TRBV28	TRBJ2-7	CASSLWAKSYEQYF
TRBV19	TRBJ2-5	CASSMWGQETQYF
TRBV19	TRBJ2-1	CASSRASGSYNEQFF
TRBV6-5	TRBJ2-1	CASTEDRGSYNEQFF
TRBV6-1	TRBJ1-2	CASSERASARGYTF
TRBV14	TRBJ2-2	CASSQFGGGTGELFF
TRBV5-4	TRBJ2-5	CASSNKETQYF
TRBV4-2	TRBJ2-7	CASSQAVAGGTYEQYF
TRBV5-1	TRBJ1-1	CASSLVFGRSNTEAFF
TRBV6-5	TRBJ1-4	CASRPGQREKLFF
TRBV28	TRBJ2-7	CASTTGGRYEQYF
TRBV6-5	TRBJ1-3	CASSYGGTPGNTIYF
TRBV5-4	TRBJ2-1	CASSLESSYNEQFF
TRBV20-1	TRBJ1-1	CRGGDNTEAFF
TRBV28	TRBJ2-2	CASSQGRVTGELFF
TRBV5-1	TRBJ1-4	CASSSGTGVTNEKLFF
TRBV5-1	TRBJ2-2	CASSLGVTGELFF
TRBV12-5	TRBJ2-3	CASGLVPIAGASPDTQYF
TRBV19	TRBJ2-3	CASSSALTRSDTQYF
TRBV28	TRBJ1-1	CASKAGAANTEAFF
TRBV7-9	TRBJ1-1	CASSLDSGVMEAFF
TRBV5-1	TRBJ2-3	CASSSLATPQADTQYF
TRBV7-2	TRBJ1-1	CASSPWTGGGTEAFF
TRBV5-6	TRBJ1-1	CASLSRDRGRTEAFF
TRBV7-3	TRBJ2-5	CASSRGDRGGETQYF